These 12 T cell receptor beta chains share one sample of origin, sequenced in a study of technical replicates of blood from a few donors. Some clones are missing from TCRdb's copy, which holds only in-frame ones; the method was immunoSEQ multiplex PCR. The table has 80,000 to 90,000 clones, around 94% seen once. The sequenced sample was T cells isolated from PBMCs. These receptors all stem from a human donor in good health.

The V and J genes are TRBV9 and TRBJ2-3; no firm D call. The CDR3 spans 14 residues. CDR1 SGDLS and CDR2 YYNGEE come from the germline V gene. Trimming removed 3 bases at V and 3 bases at J, with 11 bases between. The CDR3 loop is CASSDGFSTDTQYF. The CDR3 DNA sequence: TGTGCCAGCAGCGACGGGTTTTCAACAGATACGCAGTATTTT.

The V gene is TRBV2, the J gene TRBJ1-1, with 11 bases fitting TRBD1. J lost 5 bases, V lost 8 bases, and 13 bases had no gene match. CDR1 and CDR2 (germline): SNHLY, FYNNEI. The CDR3 is 16 residues long. CDR3 sequence reads: CASPEKGTGGRTEAFF. CDR3 bases: TGTGCCAGCCCAGAAAAGGGGACAGGGGGTCGGACTGAAGCTTTCTTT.

This clone has just one count. This chain uses TRBV19 with TRBJ1-1; TRBD1 agrees at 9 bases. The CDR3 is made up of 14 amino acids. The germline CDR1 and CDR2 sequences are LNHDA and SQIVND (reference sequence). The V segment lost 1 base and the J segment 6 bases; nucleotides outside the gene matches: 3. The CDR3 spells CASSIGDRVPEAFF. In nucleotides, the CDR3 is TGTGCCAGTAGTATAGGGGACAGGGTACCTGAAGCTTTCTTT.

DNA of the CDR3: TGTGCCAGCAGCAGAGGGACAGGGGACCAAGAGACCCAGTACTTC. This gives the protein CASSRGTGDQETQYF. The chain has TRBV7-9 and TRBJ2-5, with 10 positions matching TRBD1. This CDR3 comprises 15 residues. Germline CDR1 SEHNR, CDR2 FQNEAQ (reference sequence). V gave up 5 bases and J gave up 0 bases; unmatched junction bases: 3.

V gene TRBV5-1 combines with J gene TRBJ2-1, with unresolved D. This CDR3 region has 14 residues. Looked up from germline, CDR1 is SGHRS and CDR2 is YFSETQ. Trimming stripped 6 bases from V and 0 bases from J, with 10 bases between. CDR3 in amino acids: CASKSEPSYNEQFF. In DNA, the CDR3 is TGCGCCAGCAAAAGCGAGCCCTCCTACAATGAGCAGTTCTTC.

The genes are TRBV2 and TRBJ1-3; weak D call: TRBD1 (5 bases). The CDR3 contains 17 residues. The germline V gene has CDR1 SNHLY and CDR2 FYNNEI. V was cut by 6 bases and J by 2 bases, with 20 bases left in between. CDR3 DNA: TGTGCCAGCAGGGAACAGGACTTAACCCTCCCTGGAAACACCATATATTTT. It codes for CASREQDLTLPGNTIYF. Drawing the rest from reference TRBV2 and TRBJ1-3, the complete variable domain is EPEVTQTPSHQVTQMGQEVILRCVPISNHLYFYWYRQILGQKVEFLVSFYNNEISEKSEIFDDQFSVERPDGSNFTLKIRSTKLEDSAMYFCASREQDLTLPGNTIYFGEGSWLTVV.

This rearrangement joins TRBV2 to TRBJ1-6, with 7 bases aligning to TRBD1. CDR1 is SNHLY and CDR2 is FYNNEI in the germline V gene. The J segment lost 0 bases and the V segment lost 11 bases, leaving 4 bases of the junction unmatched. This CDR3 has 14 amino acids. CDR3 amino acids: CASGTVSYNSPLHF. The CDR3 nucleotides read TGTGCCTCAGGGACAGTCTCCTATAATTCACCCCTCCACTTT.

J is TRBJ1-2 and V is TRBV7-9; D ambiguous. The CDR3 consists of 16 residues. Trimming stripped 1 base from V and 5 bases from J, with 17 bases between. Germline V gene data show CDR1 as SEHNR and CDR2 as FQNEAQ (reference sequence). The CDR3 region has the DNA TGTGCCAGCAGCTTAGATAAGGCCATCCGGGGATATGGCTACACCTTC. It is translated as CASSLDKAIRGYGYTF.

The V gene is TRBV15, the J gene TRBJ2-1; 7 bases match TRBD1. V lost 5 bases to trimming and J lost 2 bases; unmatched junction nucleotides: 9. The CDR3 is made up of 16 amino acids. The germline gives CDR1 LNHNV, CDR2 YYDKDF (reference sequence). CDR3 nucleotide sequence: TGTGCCACCAGCCCCCACCGGGACAGAGCCTACAATGAGCAGTTCTTC. Its translation is CATSPHRDRAYNEQFF.

This chain connects TRBV7-9 to TRBJ2-5, with 7 bases aligning to TRBD1. J gave up 4 bases and V 5 bases, and 22 bases lay outside the gene matches. There are 19 residues in the CDR3. Germline V gives CDR1 SEHNR, CDR2 FQNEAQ (reference sequence). The CDR3 DNA reads TGTGCCAGCAGCCCCCTGGGACAGCTTCCTGCTAGTACCCGAGAGACCCAGTACTTC. Its protein product is CASSPLGQLPASTRETQYF. The whole variable domain, remainder taken from reference TRBV7-9 and TRBJ2-5, is DTGVSQNPRHKITKRGQNVTFRCDPISEHNRLYWYRQTLGQGPEFLTYFQNEAQLEKSRLLSDRFSAERPKGSFSTLEIQRTEQGDSAMYLCASSPLGQLPASTRETQYFGPGTRLLVL.

This chain joins TRBV4-1 and TRBJ1-6; D unclear. The V and J ends lost 2 bases and 8 bases respectively, with 22 bases between them. CDR3 length equals 18 residues. Per germline, CDR1 MGHRA and CDR2 YSYEKL. The DNA for the CDR3 is TGCGCCAGCAGCCAACCCTTGAGGAGGGAGCCGGATGATTCACCCCTCCACTTT. It codes for CASSQPLRREPDDSPLHF.

V gene TRBV6-1 combines with J gene TRBJ2-2; unclear D gene. CDR3 size: 15 residues. V dropped 2 bases and J dropped 4 bases, with 11 bases sitting between them. Germline-derived CDR1 and CDR2 are MNHNS and SASEGT. CDR3 coding DNA: TGTGCCAGCAGTGAACGCCGCCCGGGCACCGGGGAGCTGTTTTTT. Translated: CASSERRPGTGELFF.